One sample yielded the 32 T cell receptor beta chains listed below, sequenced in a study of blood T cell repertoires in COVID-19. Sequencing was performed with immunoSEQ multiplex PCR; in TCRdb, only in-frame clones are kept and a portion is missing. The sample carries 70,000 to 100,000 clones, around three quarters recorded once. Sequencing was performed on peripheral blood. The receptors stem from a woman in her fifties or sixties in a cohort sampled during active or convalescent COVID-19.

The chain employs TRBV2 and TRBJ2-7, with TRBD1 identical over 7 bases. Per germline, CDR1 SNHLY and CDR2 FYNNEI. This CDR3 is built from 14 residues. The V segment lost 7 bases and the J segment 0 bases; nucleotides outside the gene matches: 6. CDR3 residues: CASNRQGPSYEQYF. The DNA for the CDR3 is TGTGCCAGCAACCGACAGGGACCCTCCTACGAGCAGTACTTC.

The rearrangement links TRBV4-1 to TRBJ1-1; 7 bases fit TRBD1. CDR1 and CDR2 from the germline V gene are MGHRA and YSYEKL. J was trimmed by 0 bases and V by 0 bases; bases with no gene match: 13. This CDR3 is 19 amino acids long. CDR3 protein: CASSQDGIYRDRMNTEAFF. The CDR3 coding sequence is TGCGCCAGCAGCCAAGATGGTATCTACCGGGACAGAATGAACACTGAAGCTTTCTTT.

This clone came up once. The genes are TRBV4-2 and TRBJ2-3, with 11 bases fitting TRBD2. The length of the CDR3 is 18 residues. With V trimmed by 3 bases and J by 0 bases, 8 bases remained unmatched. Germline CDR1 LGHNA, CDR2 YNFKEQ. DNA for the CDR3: TGTGCCAGCAGCCAGGTAGCGGGGGGGCCAAGGAGCACAGATACGCAGTATTTT. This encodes CASSQVAGGPRSTDTQYF.

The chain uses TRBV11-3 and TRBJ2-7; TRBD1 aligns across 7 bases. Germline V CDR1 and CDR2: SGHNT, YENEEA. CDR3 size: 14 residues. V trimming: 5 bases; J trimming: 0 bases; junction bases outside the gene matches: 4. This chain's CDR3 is CASSLTGSSYEQYF. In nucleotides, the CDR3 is TGTGCCAGCAGCCTGACAGGGAGCTCCTACGAGCAGTACTTC.

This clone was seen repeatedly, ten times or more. The CDR3 DNA reads as TGTGCTAGTGGTCCGGGACTCCTGAACACCGGGGAGCTGTTTTTT. Protein: CASGPGLLNTGELFF. The chain has TRBV12-5 and TRBJ2-2, with D tentatively TRBD2 (6 bases). Germline values: CDR1 LGHNT, CDR2 FRNRAP. This CDR3 region has 15 residues. The V and J ends lost 5 bases and 1 base respectively, with 11 bases between them.

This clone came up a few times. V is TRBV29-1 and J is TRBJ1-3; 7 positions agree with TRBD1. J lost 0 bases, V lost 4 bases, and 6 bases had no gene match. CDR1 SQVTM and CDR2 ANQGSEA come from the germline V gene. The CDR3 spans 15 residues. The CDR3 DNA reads TGCAGCGTTGCTGTGGGACAGAGCTCTGGAAACACCATATATTTT. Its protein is CSVAVGQSSGNTIYF. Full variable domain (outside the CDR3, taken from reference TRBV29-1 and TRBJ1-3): SAVISQKPSRDICQRGTSLTIQCQVDSQVTMMFWYRQQPGQSLTLIATANQGSEATYESGFVIDKFPISRPNLTFSTLTVSNMSPEDSSIYLCSVAVGQSSGNTIYFGEGSWLTVV.

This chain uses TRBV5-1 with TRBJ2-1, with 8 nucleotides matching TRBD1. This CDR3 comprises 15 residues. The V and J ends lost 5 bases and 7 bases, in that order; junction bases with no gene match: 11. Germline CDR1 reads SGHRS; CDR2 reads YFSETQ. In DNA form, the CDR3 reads TGCGCCAGCAGTATCGGACAGGGTATTATGAATGAGCAGTTCTTC. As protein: CASSIGQGIMNEQFF. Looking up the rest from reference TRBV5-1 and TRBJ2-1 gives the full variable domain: KAGVTQTPRYLIKTRGQQVTLSCSPISGHRSVSWYQQTPGQGLQFLFEYFSETQRNKGNFPGRFSGRQFSNSRSEMNVSTLELGDSALYLCASSIGQGIMNEQFFGPGTRLTVL.

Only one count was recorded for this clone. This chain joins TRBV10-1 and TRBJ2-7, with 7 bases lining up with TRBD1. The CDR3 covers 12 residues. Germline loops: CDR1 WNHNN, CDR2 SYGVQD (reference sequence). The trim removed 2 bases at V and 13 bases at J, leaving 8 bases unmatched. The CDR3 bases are TGCGCCAGCAGTGAGGGGCGACAGGGCCAATACTTC. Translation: CASSEGRQGQYF.

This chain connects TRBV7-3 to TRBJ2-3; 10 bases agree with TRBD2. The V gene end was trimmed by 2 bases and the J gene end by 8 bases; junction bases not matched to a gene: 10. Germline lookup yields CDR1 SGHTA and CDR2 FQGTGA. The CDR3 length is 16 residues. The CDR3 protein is CASSLVSGGERGTQYF. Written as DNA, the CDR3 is TGTGCCAGCAGCTTAGTCAGCGGGGGGGAACGCGGTACGCAGTATTTT.

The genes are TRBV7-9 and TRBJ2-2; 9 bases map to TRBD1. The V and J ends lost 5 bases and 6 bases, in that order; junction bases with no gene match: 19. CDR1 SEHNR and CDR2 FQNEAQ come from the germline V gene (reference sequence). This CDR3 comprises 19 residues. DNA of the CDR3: TGTGCCAGCAGCCCCCGACAGGGGGTAGGATTTTTGGGGTCCGGGGAGCTGTTTTTT. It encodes CASSPRQGVGFLGSGELFF.

The CDR3 bases are TGTGCCAGCAGCTTGGCCCCGGGGAGCGAGACCCAGTACTTC. This codes for CASSLAPGSETQYF. The V and J genes are TRBV5-5 and TRBJ2-5; TRBD2 is a possible D gene (5 bases). CDR1 is SGHKS, CDR2 YYEKEE, per germline (reference sequence). There are 14 residues in the CDR3. Trimming took 0 bases from V and 5 from J, leaving 11 bases between them.

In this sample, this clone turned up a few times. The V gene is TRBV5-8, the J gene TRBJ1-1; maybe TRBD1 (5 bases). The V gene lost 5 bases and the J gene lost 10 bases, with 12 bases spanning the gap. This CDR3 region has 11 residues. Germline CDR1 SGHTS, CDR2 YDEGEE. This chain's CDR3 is CASSPQGGAFF. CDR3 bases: TGTGCCAGCAGTCCGCAGGGTGGAGCTTTCTTT. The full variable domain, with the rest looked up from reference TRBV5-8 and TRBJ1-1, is EAGVTQSPTHLIKTRGQQATLRCSPISGHTSVYWYQQALGLGLQFLLWYDEGEERNRGNFPPRFSGRQFPNYSSELNVNALELEDSALYLCASSPQGGAFFGQGTRLTVV.

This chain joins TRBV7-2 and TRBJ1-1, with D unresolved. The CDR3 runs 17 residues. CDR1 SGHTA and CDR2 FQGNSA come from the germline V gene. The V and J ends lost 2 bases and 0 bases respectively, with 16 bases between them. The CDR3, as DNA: TGTGCCAGCAGCTTACTTTGGGGAGGGCTCATGAACACTGAAGCTTTCTTT. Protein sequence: CASSLLWGGLMNTEAFF.

CDR3 amino acids: CASSTLWAGSGANVLTF. DNA for the CDR3: TGTGCCAGTAGTACTCTGTGGGCCGGCTCTGGGGCCAACGTCCTGACTTTC. The V and J genes are TRBV19 and TRBJ2-6; the D is unclear. Germline CDR1 LNHDA, CDR2 SQIVND (reference sequence). Trimming cost V 4 bases and J 0 bases, with 13 bases left between them. CDR3 length: 17 residues. Variable domain in full (rest from reference TRBV19 and TRBJ2-6): DGGITQSPKYLFRKEGQNVTLSCEQNLNHDAMYWYRQDPGQGLRLIYYSQIVNDFQKGDIAEGYSVSREKKESFPLTVTSAQKNPTAFYLCASSTLWAGSGANVLTFGAGSRLTVL.

The CDR3 DNA sequence: TGTGCCAGCAGTTCCCGCGGTAGCGGGGTAGAGACCCAGTACTTC. Protein: CASSSRGSGVETQYF. The rearrangement joins TRBV6-2 or TRBV6-3 to TRBJ2-5, with 8 positions matching TRBD2. With 4 bases clipped from V and 4 bases from J, the junction kept 8 bases outside the gene matches. The CDR3 covers 15 residues. Per the germline V gene, CDR1 is MNHEY and CDR2 is SVGEGT.

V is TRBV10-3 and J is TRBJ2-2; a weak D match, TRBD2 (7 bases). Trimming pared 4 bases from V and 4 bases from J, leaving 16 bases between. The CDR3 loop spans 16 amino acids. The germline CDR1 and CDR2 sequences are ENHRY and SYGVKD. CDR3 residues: CAISAFSRGGTGELFF. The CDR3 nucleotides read TGTGCCATCAGTGCTTTCTCGAGGGGGGGCACCGGGGAGCTGTTTTTT.

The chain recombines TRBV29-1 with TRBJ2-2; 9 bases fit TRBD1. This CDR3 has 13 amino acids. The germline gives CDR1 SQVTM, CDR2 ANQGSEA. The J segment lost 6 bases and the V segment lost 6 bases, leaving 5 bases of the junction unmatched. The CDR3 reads CSVVDRGAGELFF. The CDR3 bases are TGCAGCGTGGTGGACAGGGGTGCCGGGGAGCTGTTTTTT.

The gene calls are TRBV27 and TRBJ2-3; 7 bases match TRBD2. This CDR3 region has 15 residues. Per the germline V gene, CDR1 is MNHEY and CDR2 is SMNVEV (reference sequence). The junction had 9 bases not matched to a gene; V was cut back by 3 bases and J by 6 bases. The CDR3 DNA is TGTGCCAGCAGTTTCCTCCTCGGGGGGACTGATACGCAGTATTTT. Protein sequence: CASSFLLGGTDTQYF.

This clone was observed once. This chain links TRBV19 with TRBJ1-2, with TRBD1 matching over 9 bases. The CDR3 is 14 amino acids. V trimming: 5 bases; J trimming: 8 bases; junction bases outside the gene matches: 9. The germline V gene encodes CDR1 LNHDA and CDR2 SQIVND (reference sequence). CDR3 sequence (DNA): TGTGCCAGTAGTCAAAACAGGGGGCGCGGGGGCTACACCTTC. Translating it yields CASSQNRGRGGYTF.

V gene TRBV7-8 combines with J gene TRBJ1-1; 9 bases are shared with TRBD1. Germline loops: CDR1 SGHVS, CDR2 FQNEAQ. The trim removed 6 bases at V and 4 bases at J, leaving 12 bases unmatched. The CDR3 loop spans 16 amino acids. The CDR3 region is CASRSLDRGGFTEAFF. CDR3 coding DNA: TGTGCCAGCAGATCCCTGGACAGGGGAGGGTTCACTGAAGCTTTCTTT.

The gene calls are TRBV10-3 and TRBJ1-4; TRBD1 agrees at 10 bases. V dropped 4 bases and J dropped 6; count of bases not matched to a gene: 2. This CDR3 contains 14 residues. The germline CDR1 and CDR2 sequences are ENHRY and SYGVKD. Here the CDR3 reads CAISGTGGDEKLFF. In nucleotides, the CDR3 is TGTGCCATCAGTGGGACAGGGGGTGATGAAAAACTGTTTTTT.

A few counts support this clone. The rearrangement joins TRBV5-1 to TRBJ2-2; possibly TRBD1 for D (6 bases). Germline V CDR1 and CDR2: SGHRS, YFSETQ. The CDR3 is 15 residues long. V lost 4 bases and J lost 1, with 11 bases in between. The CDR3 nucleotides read TGCGCCAGCAGCCTTTCGACAGGGAACACCGGGGAGCTGTTTTTT. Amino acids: CASSLSTGNTGELFF.

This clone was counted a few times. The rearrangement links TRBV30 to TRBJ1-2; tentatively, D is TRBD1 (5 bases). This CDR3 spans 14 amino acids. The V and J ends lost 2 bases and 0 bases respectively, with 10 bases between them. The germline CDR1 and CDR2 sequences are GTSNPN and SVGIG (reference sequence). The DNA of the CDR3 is TGTGCCTGGAGTTTGACAGCCTCTAACTATGGCTACACCTTC. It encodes CAWSLTASNYGYTF.

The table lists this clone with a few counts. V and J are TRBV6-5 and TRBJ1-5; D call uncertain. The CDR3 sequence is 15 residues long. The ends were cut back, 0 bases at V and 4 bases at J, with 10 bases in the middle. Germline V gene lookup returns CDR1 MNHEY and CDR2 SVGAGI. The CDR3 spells CASSYSTSDNQPQHF. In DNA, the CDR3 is TGTGCCAGCAGTTACTCAACAAGCGATAATCAGCCCCAGCATTTT.

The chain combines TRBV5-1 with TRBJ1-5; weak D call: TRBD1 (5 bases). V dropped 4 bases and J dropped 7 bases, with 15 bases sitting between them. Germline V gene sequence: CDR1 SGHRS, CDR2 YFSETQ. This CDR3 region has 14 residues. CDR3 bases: TGCGCCAGCAGCCCCCGGGGGGGGTTACAGCCCCAGCATTTT. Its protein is CASSPRGGLQPQHF.

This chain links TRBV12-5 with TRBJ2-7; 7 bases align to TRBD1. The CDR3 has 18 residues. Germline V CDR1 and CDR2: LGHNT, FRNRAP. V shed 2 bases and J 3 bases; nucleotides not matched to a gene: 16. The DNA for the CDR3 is TGTGCTAGTGGTTTGTTGGACGGGACAGCCGTAACAAGCTACGAGCAGTACTTC. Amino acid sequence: CASGLLDGTAVTSYEQYF.

As DNA, the CDR3 is TGTGCCAGCAGCCCGAGCCGGGACTTCCGAGCCAATCAGCCCCAGCATTTT. Its translation is CASSPSRDFRANQPQHF. The rearrangement joins TRBV7-2 to TRBJ1-5; TRBD1 might be the D (5 bases). V was cut by 5 bases and J by 3 bases, with 20 bases left in between. In germline, CDR1 is SGHTA, CDR2 FQGNSA. This CDR3 comprises 17 residues.

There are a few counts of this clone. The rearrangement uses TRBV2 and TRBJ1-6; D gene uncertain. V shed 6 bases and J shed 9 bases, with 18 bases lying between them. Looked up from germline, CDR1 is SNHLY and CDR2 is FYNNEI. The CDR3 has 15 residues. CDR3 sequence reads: CASRRIAANISPLHF. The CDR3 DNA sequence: TGTGCCAGCAGGAGGATAGCAGCTAATATTTCACCCCTCCACTTT.

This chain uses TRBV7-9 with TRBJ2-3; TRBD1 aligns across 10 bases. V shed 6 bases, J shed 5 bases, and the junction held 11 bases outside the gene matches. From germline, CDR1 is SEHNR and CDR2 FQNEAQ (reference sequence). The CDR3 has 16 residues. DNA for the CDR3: TGTGCCAGCAGTTCCTGGGACAGGGGTGGGATAGATACGCAGTATTTT. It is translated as CASSSWDRGGIDTQYF.

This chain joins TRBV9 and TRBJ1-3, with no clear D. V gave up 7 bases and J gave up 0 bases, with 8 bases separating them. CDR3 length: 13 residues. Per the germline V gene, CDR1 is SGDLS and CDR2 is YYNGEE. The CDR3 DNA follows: TGTGCCAGCCGGTCGAGCTCTGGAAACACCATATATTTT. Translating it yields CASRSSSGNTIYF.

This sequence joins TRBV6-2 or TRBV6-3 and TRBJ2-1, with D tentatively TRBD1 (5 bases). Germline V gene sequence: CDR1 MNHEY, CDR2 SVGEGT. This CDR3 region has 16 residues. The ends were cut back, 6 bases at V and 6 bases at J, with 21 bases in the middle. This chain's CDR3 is CASSPQRQTLGNEQFF. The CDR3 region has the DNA TGTGCCAGCAGCCCCCAGCGACAGACGCTCGGCAATGAGCAGTTCTTC.

CDR3 amino acids: CASSNYYREGVTF. The DNA for the CDR3 is TGTGCCAGCAGCAACTACTACAGGGAAGGAGTCACCTTC. V is TRBV13 and J is TRBJ1-2; D may be TRBD1 (6 bases). V was trimmed by 5 bases and J by 13 bases, leaving 20 bases between them. Germline V gene data show CDR1 as PRHDT and CDR2 as FYEKMQ (reference sequence). The CDR3 length is 13 residues.